This TCR beta chain was captured in a study of cytomegalovirus exposure and HLA in healthy donors. Looking at the study overall: Clustering assigned about four fifths of the approximately 400 genotyped donors to the Caucasian-associated ancestry cluster.

The CDR3 has 17 amino acids. CDR1 SGHVS and CDR2 FNYEAQ come from the germline V gene. Trimming cost V 5 bases and J 5 bases; bases outside gene matches: 11. 60 Vbeta and 13 Jbeta primers were used in PCR. Generated by immunoSEQ multiplex PCR, the TCRdb table keeps only in-frame clones and is missing some. The sample holds under 55,000 clones, around 70% seen once. The study's findings and limits: A previous analysis found most TCR beta V segments productive roughly 87% or roughly 30% of the time.

On this clone: The antigen is not known.

Donors likely had unrecorded immune exposures despite being nominally healthy when sampled. This TCR derives from a man younger than 35 in good health and CMV-seronegative. Sequenced material: PBMCs. V and J are TRBV7-6 and TRBJ2-1; the match to TRBD2 covers 11 bases. The CDR3 sequence: CASSHPYSGRANNEQFF. The DNA of the CDR3 is TGTGCCAGCAGCCACCCTTATAGCGGGAGGGCCAACAATGAGCAGTTCTTC.